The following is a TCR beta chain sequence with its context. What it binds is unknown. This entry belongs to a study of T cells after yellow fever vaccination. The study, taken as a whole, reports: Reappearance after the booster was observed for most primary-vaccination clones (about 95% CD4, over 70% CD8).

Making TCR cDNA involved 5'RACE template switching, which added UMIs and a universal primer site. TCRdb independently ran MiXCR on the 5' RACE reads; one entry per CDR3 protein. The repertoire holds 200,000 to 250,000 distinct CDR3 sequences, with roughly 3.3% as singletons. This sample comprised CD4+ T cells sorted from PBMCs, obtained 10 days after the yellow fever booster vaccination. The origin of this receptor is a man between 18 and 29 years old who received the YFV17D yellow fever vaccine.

The DNA for the CDR3 is TGCAGCGTTGCGCGGGAATTGAACACTGAAGCTTTCTTT. This codes for CSVARELNTEAFF. V gene TRBV29-1 combines with J gene TRBJ1-1, with D unclear. The ends were cut back, 4 bases at V and 0 bases at J, with 9 bases in the middle. The CDR3 is made up of 13 amino acids. Germline loops: CDR1 SQVTM, CDR2 ANQGSEA.